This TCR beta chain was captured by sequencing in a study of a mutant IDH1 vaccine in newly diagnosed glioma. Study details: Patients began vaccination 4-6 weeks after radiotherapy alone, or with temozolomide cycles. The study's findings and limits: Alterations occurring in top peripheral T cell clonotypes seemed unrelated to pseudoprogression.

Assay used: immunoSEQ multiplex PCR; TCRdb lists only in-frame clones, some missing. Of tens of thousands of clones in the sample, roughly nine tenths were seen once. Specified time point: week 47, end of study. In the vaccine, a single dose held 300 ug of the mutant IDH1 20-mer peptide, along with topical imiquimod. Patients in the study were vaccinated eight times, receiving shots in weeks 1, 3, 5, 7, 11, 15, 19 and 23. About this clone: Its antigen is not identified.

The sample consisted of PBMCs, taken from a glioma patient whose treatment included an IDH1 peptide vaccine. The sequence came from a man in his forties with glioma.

Here the CDR3 reads CASSPARTGVGTGELFF. The CDR3 DNA reads TGCGCCAGCAGCCCGGCTAGGACAGGGGTGGGAACCGGGGAGCTGTTTTTT. This chain links TRBV5-1 with TRBJ2-2, with TRBD1 identical over 9 bases. The trim removed 4 bases at V and 5 bases at J, leaving 12 bases unmatched. The CDR3 extends over 17 amino acids. CDR1 SGHRS and CDR2 YFSETQ come from the germline V gene.